This T cell receptor beta chain was sequenced for a study of cytomegalovirus exposure and HLA in healthy donors. PCR employed 60 Vbeta and 13 Jbeta primers. This table comes from immunoSEQ multiplex PCR, and its TCRdb copy is limited to in-frame clones, with some not included. The repertoire holds tens of thousands of clones, 80% to 90% seen once, with about 3.2% in the top ten. Germline V gene data show CDR1 as SQVTM and CDR2 as ANQGSEA. Unmatched junction bases numbered 2, after V lost 6 bases and J lost 5 bases. This CDR3 has 12 amino acids. Whole-study results and caveats: A missense variant in DCLRE1C was later tied to TCR beta V- and J-gene trimming. Productive rates of about 90% or about 30% were seen for most TCR beta V segments in an earlier analysis.

A word on this clone: Its antigen is not identified.

The V call is TRBV29-1, the J call TRBJ1-1; 11 positions agree with TRBD1. The receptor comes from a woman aged 25-40 years in good health and CMV-seronegative. Sequenced sample: PBMCs. Written as DNA, the CDR3 is TGCAGCGTGGACAGGGGGCGGACTGAAGCTTTCTTT. It specifies CSVDRGRTEAFF.